Listed below are T cell receptor beta chains from one sample, sequenced in a study of T cell changes during pregnancy in multiple sclerosis. Only in-frame clones appear in the TCRdb table, and some are missing; sequencing was by immunoSEQ multiplex PCR. The table has 30,000 to 40,000 clones, about 95% seen once. This specimen was CD4+ T cells from peripheral blood mononuclear cells, taken in the second trimester of pregnancy. These receptor sequences come from a female donor with multiple sclerosis, enrolled in a pregnancy study. Both conserved end residues are part of each CDR3. D genes are given only for firm matches. A row's size may be missing; if present it is once, few, many or a size class.

CDR3nt	CDR3aa	j_gene	v_gene	abundance	d_gene
TGCGCCAGCAGCGAGATAGGCGGAGTCCAAGAGACCCAGTACTTC	CASSEIGGVQETQYF	TRBJ2-5	TRBV5-1	-	-
TGCGCCAGCAGTTCCACTAGCGGGAAAGAGACCCAGTACTTC	CASSSTSGKETQYF	TRBJ2-5	TRBV5-1	-	TRBD2
TGTGCCAGCTCCCCGGGTAGCGGGGCTGCCTACAATGAGCAGTTCTTC	CASSPGSGAAYNEQFF	TRBJ2-1	TRBV18	-	TRBD2
TGTGCCACCAGCAGAGATCGCCAGGGCGCGAACACCGGGGAGCTGTTTTTT	CATSRDRQGANTGELFF	TRBJ2-2	TRBV15	-	-
TGTGCCAGCAGCTTAGATACCTCGGGAGTACCCTCCTACAATGAGCAGTTCTTC	CASSLDTSGVPSYNEQFF	TRBJ2-1	TRBV7-9	-	-
TGTGCCAGCAGTCAAGCTGACAGGGGGTTTGAAAAACTGTTTTTT	CASSQADRGFEKLFF	TRBJ1-4	TRBV27	medium-sized	TRBD1
TGTGCCAGCAGAGATACAGGGTACTCACCCCTCCACTTT	CASRDTGYSPLHF	TRBJ1-6	TRBV2	-	-
TGTGCCAGCAGAGTTCCTCAGGGCGCGGATACGCAGTATTTT	CASRVPQGADTQYF	TRBJ2-3	TRBV2	-	-
TGTGCCAGCAGTGAAGCCCGGGGTTCAGATACGCAGTATTTT	CASSEARGSDTQYF	TRBJ2-3	TRBV2	-	-
TGTGCCAGTAGTGTGGGACTAGCCGGTGAGCAGTTCTTC	CASSVGLAGEQFF	TRBJ2-1	TRBV19	-	TRBD2
TGTGCCAGCACCTCCAGGGGATCCGGAAACACCATATATTTT	CASTSRGSGNTIYF	TRBJ1-3	TRBV7-9	-	-
TGTGCCAGCAGTTCCCGACAGGGGAGAGGAAACACCATATATTTT	CASSSRQGRGNTIYF	TRBJ1-3	TRBV2	-	TRBD1
TGTGCCACCAGCAGAGATCAGTTGAAACTGTTTTTT	CATSRDQLKLFF	TRBJ1-4	TRBV15	-	-
TGTGCCAGCAGTTTGGGAGGGACAGGTCATGAAGCTTTCTTT	CASSLGGTGHEAFF	TRBJ1-1	TRBV28	-	TRBD1
TGTGCCAGCAGCTACGGACCGGGAGTAGGAAATGAGCAGTTCTTC	CASSYGPGVGNEQFF	TRBJ2-1	TRBV11-3	-	-
TGTGCCAGTAGTATAGATCTACTAGCTGGCACAGATACGCAGTATTTT	CASSIDLLAGTDTQYF	TRBJ2-3	TRBV19	-	-
TGTGCCATCAGAGCGAATGACCGCAGCTCCTACGAGCAGTACTTC	CAIRANDRSSYEQYF	TRBJ2-7	TRBV10-3	-	-
TGTGCCAGCAGCTTACCGGGACTAGCGGCTCAAGAGACCCAGTACTTC	CASSLPGLAAQETQYF	TRBJ2-5	TRBV5-4	-	TRBD2
TGTGCCATCAGTGAACTTCGGACAGCAAACACCGGGGAGCTGTTTTTT	CAISELRTANTGELFF	TRBJ2-2	TRBV10-3	-	-
TGCGCCAGCAGCCATGGTGAGACTAGTGGGAATGAGCAGTTCTTC	CASSHGETSGNEQFF	TRBJ2-1	TRBV5-1	-	-
TGTGCCAGTAGTCGGCGGGAGTCCTACGAGCAGTACTTC	CASSRRESYEQYF	TRBJ2-7	TRBV19	-	TRBD2
TGCGCCAGCACCCGCGGGCTAGCGAGAGAGACCCAGTACTTC	CASTRGLARETQYF	TRBJ2-5	TRBV5-1	-	-
TGTGCCAGCAGCCCTCTTGGTCTAGCGGGAATTGGCTATGAGCAGTTCTTC	CASSPLGLAGIGYEQFF	TRBJ2-1	TRBV9	once	TRBD2
TGTGCCAGCAGCGTAGGCCCTAGCGCCTACGAGCAGTACTTC	CASSVGPSAYEQYF	TRBJ2-7	TRBV9	-	-
TGTGCCAGCAGTTACTCGGCAGGGACTGAAGCTTTCTTT	CASSYSAGTEAFF	TRBJ1-1	TRBV6-6	-	-
TGTGCCAGTAGTATCGGGGGTTCGGTCAATGAGCAGTTCTTC	CASSIGGSVNEQFF	TRBJ2-1	TRBV19	-	-
TGTGCTAGTGGTAATACAGGGAGAGAAGGCTACACCTTC	CASGNTGREGYTF	TRBJ1-2	TRBV12-5	-	-
TGTGCCAGCAGCTTTCGGGCAGGGCTCACCATCTTATTTATCTACGAGCAGTACTTC	CASSFRAGLTILFIYEQYF	TRBJ2-7	TRBV7-2	-	-
TGTGCCAGCAGCCAGGCGGGACTAGTGGTCTACAATGAGCAGTTCTTC	CASSQAGLVVYNEQFF	TRBJ2-1	TRBV14	-	TRBD2
TGTGCCAGCTCACCAAAGGGGTTTCAAGAGACCCAGTACTTC	CASSPKGFQETQYF	TRBJ2-5	TRBV18	-	-
TGCAGCGTTGGCGGGGGACCGGGACTAGTAAGAAGCGAGCAGTACTTC	CSVGGGPGLVRSEQYF	TRBJ2-7	TRBV29-1	-	TRBD2
TGCAGCGTTGATAGACTAGCAGGGGTTGGCTACACCTTC	CSVDRLAGVGYTF	TRBJ1-2	TRBV29-1	-	-
TGCAGTGCTCCTACGCCAGATACGCAGTATTTT	CSAPTPDTQYF	TRBJ2-3	TRBV20-1	-	-
TGTGCCAGCAGCTTCGGGACAGGGGTCCGGAATGAGCAGTTCTTC	CASSFGTGVRNEQFF	TRBJ2-1	TRBV5-4	-	TRBD1
TGTGCCAGCAGTGGCTCGGTAACCGGGGAGCTGTTTTTT	CASSGSVTGELFF	TRBJ2-2	TRBV2	once	-
TGTGCCAGCAGCTCACGAGATAATTCACCCCTCCACTTT	CASSSRDNSPLHF	TRBJ1-6	TRBV9	-	-
TGTGCCAGCAGCTTAGCCGGCGGTGAAAAACTGTTTTTT	CASSLAGGEKLFF	TRBJ1-4	TRBV7-6	-	-
TGTGCCAGCAGCCAAGAATCAGGGCGTTCTAATTCACCCCTCCACTTT	CASSQESGRSNSPLHF	TRBJ1-6	TRBV4-2	once	-
TGTGCCAGCTACTCCAGGGAGAACACTGAAGCTTTCTTT	CASYSRENTEAFF	TRBJ1-1	TRBV28	-	-
TGCGCCAGCAGATGGACAGCGAACACTGAAGCTTTCTTT	CASRWTANTEAFF	TRBJ1-1	TRBV4-1	-	-
TGTGCCAGCTCACCACGGCAGGGAGGGTTCGGCACAGATACGCAGTATTTT	CASSPRQGGFGTDTQYF	TRBJ2-3	TRBV18	once	TRBD2